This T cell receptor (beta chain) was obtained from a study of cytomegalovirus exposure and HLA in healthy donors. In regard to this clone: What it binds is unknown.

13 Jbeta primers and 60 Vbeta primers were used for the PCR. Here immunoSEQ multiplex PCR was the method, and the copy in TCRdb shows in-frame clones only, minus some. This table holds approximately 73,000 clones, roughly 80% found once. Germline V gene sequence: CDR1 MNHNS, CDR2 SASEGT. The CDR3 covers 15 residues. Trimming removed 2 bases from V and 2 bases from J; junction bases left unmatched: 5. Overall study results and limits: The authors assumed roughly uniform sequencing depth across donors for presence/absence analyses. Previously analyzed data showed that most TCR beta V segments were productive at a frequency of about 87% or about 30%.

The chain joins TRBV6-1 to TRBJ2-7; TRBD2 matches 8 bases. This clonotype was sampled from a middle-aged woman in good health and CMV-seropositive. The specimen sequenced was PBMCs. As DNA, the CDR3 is TGTGCCAGCAGTGAACAGGCGGGAGGTCCCTACGAGCAGTACTTC. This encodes CASSEQAGGPYEQYF.